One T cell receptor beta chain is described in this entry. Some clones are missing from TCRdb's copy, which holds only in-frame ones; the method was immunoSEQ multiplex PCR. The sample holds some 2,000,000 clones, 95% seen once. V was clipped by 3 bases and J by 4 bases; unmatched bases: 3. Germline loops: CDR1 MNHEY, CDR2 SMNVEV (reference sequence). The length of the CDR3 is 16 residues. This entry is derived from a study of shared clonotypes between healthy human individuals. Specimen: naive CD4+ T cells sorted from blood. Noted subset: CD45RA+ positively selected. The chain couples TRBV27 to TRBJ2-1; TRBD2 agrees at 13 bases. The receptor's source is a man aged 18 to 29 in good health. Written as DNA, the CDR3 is TGTGCCAGCAGTTTTCGGACTAGCGGGGGATACAATGAGCAGTTCTTC. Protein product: CASSFRTSGGYNEQFF.